The source of this T cell receptor beta chain is a study of blood T cells in healthy people across ages. Study overall: Template-switching capture recovered about one barcoded beta molecule per two T cells. Study observations and caveats: Roughly linear age-related decline in beta diversity appeared, significant by age about 40.

The authors ran a second PCR of 7 to 11 cycles using a sample-barcoded 5' primer and a J-beta primer mix. TCRdb redid the calling of the 5' RACE reads with MiXCR, one entry per CDR3 protein. The table includes roughly 1,300,000 distinct CDR3 sequences, around 59% detected once. This clonotype was counted a single time. The antigen is not known. Germline loops: CDR1 MNHNY, CDR2 SVGAGI (reference sequence). The ends lost 10 bases at V and 1 base at J; junction bases unmatched: 14. The CDR3 has 16 amino acids. The chain couples TRBV6-6 to TRBJ2-3; 7 positions match TRBD2. The source of this sequence is a man between 18 and 29 years old in good health. Source material: blood. The CDR3 region has the DNA TGTGCCATCGAAGCCTTAAAGCGGGGCCGCACAGATACGCAGTATTTT. As protein: CAIEALKRGRTDTQYF.